A selection of T cell receptor beta chains follows, all from one sample in a study of T-cell memory formation after mild COVID-19. TCRdb reprocessed the 5' RACE reads with MiXCR, giving one entry per CDR3 protein. The profile shows roughly 400,000 distinct CDR3 sequences, 20% to 30% of them singletons. Sample: PBMCs or a T cell subset sorted from them (not recorded which). The receptors were gathered from an adult woman who had mild COVID-19 (a few samples of this study predate the infection). Cell type and time point are not known. The CDR3 runs from the conserved cysteine through the conserved F or W. A D gene is named only where the DNA matches it firmly. The listing skips clone size in some rows; elsewhere it reads once, few, many or a size class.

TRBD2	TRBV6-5	NA	TRBJ2-1	TGTGCCAGCAGGGGGGGGACTAGCGGGGCTGCGAATGAGCAGTTCTTC	CASRGGTSGAANEQFF
TRBD1	TRBV6-5	few	TRBJ2-7	TGTGCCAGCAGAAGGGACAGCGCCTACGAGCAGTACTTC	CASRRDSAYEQYF
TRBD2	TRBV7-8	NA	TRBJ2-7	TGTGCCAGCAGCTTAGGGACTAGCGGGGCCTCCTACGAGCAGTACTTC	CASSLGTSGASYEQYF
TRBD2	TRBV10-3	few	TRBJ2-7	TGTGCCATCAGTCGAGGGCGGGAGGGTTACGAGCAGTACTTC	CAISRGREGYEQYF
TRBD2	TRBV7-8	NA	TRBJ2-5	TGTGCCAGCAGCTTAGAGCGCGGGAGGAGGAAAGAGACCCAGTACTTC	CASSLERGRRKETQYF
NA	TRBV21-1	NA	TRBJ1-4	TGTGCCAGCAGCAAGGATGGGGGGTTTGAAAAACTGTTTTTT	CASSKDGGFEKLFF
NA	TRBV7-2	few	TRBJ1-2	TGTGCCAGCAGCTTCAAGGGGGACCCTTACTATGGCTACACCTTC	CASSFKGDPYYGYTF
NA	TRBV24-1	NA	TRBJ2-2	TGTGCCACCAGTGATTTGGAGGATGGCTCCGCCGGGGAGCTGTTTTTT	CATSDLEDGSAGELFF
NA	TRBV29-1	many	TRBJ1-1	TGCAGCGTAAACAGAGGGGACACTGAAGCTTTCTTT	CSVNRGDTEAFF
NA	TRBV15	few	TRBJ2-5	TGTGCCACCAGCGCACCCCCGGGACTTCAAGAGACCCAGTACTTC	CATSAPPGLQETQYF
NA	TRBV5-6	NA	TRBJ1-3	TGTGCCAGCAGCTTCAGGGTGAGCTCTGGAAACACCATATATTTT	CASSFRVSSGNTIYF
TRBD2	TRBV7-8	NA	TRBJ2-1	TGTGCCAGCACCGGGGGACTAGCGGGAGACAATGAGCAGTTCTTC	CASTGGLAGDNEQFF
NA	TRBV11-3	NA	TRBJ1-6	TGTGCCAGCAGCTGGGAGGGAAATAATTCACCCCTCCACTTT	CASSWEGNNSPLHF
NA	TRBV3-1	NA	TRBJ1-6	TGTGCCAGCAGACCCGAGACACACTTCACCCTCCACTTT	CASRPETHFTLHF
NA	TRBV6-2/TRBV6-3	NA	TRBJ2-3	TGTGCCAGCTCCTGGAGTCTAGAGAGTAGCACAGATACGCAGTATTTT	CASSWSLESSTDTQYF
NA	TRBV10-3	few	TRBJ2-5	TGTGCCACCCAAAGGCCTGGGCAAGAGACCCAGTACTTC	CATQRPGQETQYF
TRBD2	TRBV7-8	few	TRBJ2-7	TGTGCCAGCAGCGCATCGGGACTAGCGTTACACGAGCAGTACTTC	CASSASGLALHEQYF
NA	TRBV6-1	NA	TRBJ2-7	TGTGCCAGCAGTGAACTCAGCATCTCCTACGAGCAGTACTTC	CASSELSISYEQYF
NA	TRBV30	NA	TRBJ2-2	TGTGCCACCTCGAAAGGGGATAGGAACACCGGGGAGCTGTTTTTT	CATSKGDRNTGELFF
TRBD1	TRBV7-7	few	TRBJ1-2	TGTGCTAGCAGCTTACTGTGGACAGGGGATAACTATGGCTACACCTTC	CASSLLWTGDNYGYTF
NA	TRBV12-3/TRBV12-4	NA	TRBJ1-4	TGTGCCAGCAGTGCACCGGGAGATCGGAAAGAAAAACTGTTTTTT	CASSAPGDRKEKLFF
NA	TRBV7-9	few	TRBJ2-3	TGTGCCAGCAGCAAAGACAGTACAGATACGCAGTATTTT	CASSKDSTDTQYF
TRBD2	TRBV12-3/TRBV12-4	NA	TRBJ2-2	TGTGCCAGCAGTTATCTCCTTAGCGGGAGGCACACCGGGGAGCTGTTTTTT	CASSYLLSGRHTGELFF
NA	TRBV7-9	few	TRBJ2-3	TGTGCCAGCAGCTTAGTGGCCCCTCGGGGCGATACGCAGTATTTT	CASSLVAPRGDTQYF
NA	TRBV7-2	many	TRBJ2-7	TGTGCCATTCTGGGGGGACCCTACGAGCAGTACTTC	CAILGGPYEQYF
NA	TRBV24-1	few	TRBJ2-1	TGTGCCACCAGTGACCCCAGGGGCGACTTCGACTCCTACAATGAGCAGTTCTTC	CATSDPRGDFDSYNEQFF
NA	TRBV10-3	NA	TRBJ1-2	TGTGCCATCAGTGGATATCCCGACTATGGCTACACCTTC	CAISGYPDYGYTF
NA	TRBV7-9	NA	TRBJ2-7	TGTGCCAGCAGCTCCGGGGGAGGCTCCTACGAGCAGTACTTC	CASSSGGGSYEQYF
NA	TRBV9	few	TRBJ1-6	TGTGCCAGCAGCCCCGGTAGCTCCTATAATTCACCCCTCCACTTT	CASSPGSSYNSPLHF
TRBD1	TRBV9	few	TRBJ1-1	TGTGCCAGCAGCGTAGACGGACAGGGATTCCCTGAAGCTTTCTTT	CASSVDGQGFPEAFF
NA	TRBV5-1	NA	TRBJ1-2	TGCGCCAGCAGCTTGTCAACAGTCACTTGGCCCGGCTACACCTTC	CASSLSTVTWPGYTF
NA	TRBV5-1	many	TRBJ2-5	TGCGCCAGCAGCCCCGGGACGGTCCAAGAGACCCAGTACTTC	CASSPGTVQETQYF
NA	TRBV7-3	NA	TRBJ2-1	TGTGCCAGCAGGCAGGGCCTTACAAATGAGCAGTTCTTC	CASRQGLTNEQFF
NA	TRBV27	NA	TRBJ1-1	TGTGCCAGCAAAACGGGGCAGGGAAAGACTGAAGCTTTCTTT	CASKTGQGKTEAFF
TRBD1	TRBV12-3/TRBV12-4	NA	TRBJ2-7	TGTGCCAGCAGTCCCCGGGACAGGCAAGACTACGAGCAGTACTTC	CASSPRDRQDYEQYF
TRBD1	TRBV5-1	few	TRBJ1-2	TGCGCCAGCGGCCAGGACAGGGCGATCTATGGCTACACCTTC	CASGQDRAIYGYTF
NA	TRBV7-2	once	TRBJ1-2	TGTGCCAGCAGCTTGGCAGGGTTTGCTAACTATGGCTACACCTTC	CASSLAGFANYGYTF